Listed below are T cell receptor beta chains from one sample, sequenced in a study of Tregs in tolerant kidney transplant recipients. Clones were read by immunoSEQ multiplex PCR, and TCRdb kept only the in-frame ones, dropping some. The profile shows 15,000 to 17,000 clones, more than 90% of them singletons. Sequenced: CD8+ T cells from blood. These receptors originate from a human donor in good health. Each CDR3 is given with its conserved first and last residue. The D gene is left open where the match is weak. Clone size is stated in some rows and not others, as once, few, many or a class when expanded.

j_call | clone_size | d_call | v_call | cdr3_nt | cdr3_aa
TRBJ1-2 | few | TRBD1 | TRBV7-9 | TGTGCCAGCAGCTTAATGGGACAGTTCTATGGCTACACCTTC | CASSLMGQFYGYTF
TRBJ2-5 | once | TRBD2 | TRBV18 | TGTGCCAGCTCACCTCCGGGAGGGGGACAAGAGACCCAGTACTTC | CASSPPGGGQETQYF
TRBJ2-3 | NA | TRBD2 | TRBV2 | TGTGCCAGCAGTGAAACGGCGAGTCTAGCGGGGCACACAGATACGCAGTATTTT | CASSETASLAGHTDTQYF
TRBJ1-1 | NA | TRBD1 | TRBV6-5 | TGTGCCAGCAGTTCTCGAGGGACAGACTTAAACACTGAAGCTTTCTTT | CASSSRGTDLNTEAFF
TRBJ2-5 | few | TRBD1 | TRBV19 | TGTGCCAGTAGTCCCCAGGGGGCCCTTACTGAGACCCAGTACTTC | CASSPQGALTETQYF
TRBJ2-1 | NA | NA | TRBV7-6 | TGTGCCAGCAGCTCACTAACTAGACTCGATGGGAATGAGCAGTTCTTC | CASSSLTRLDGNEQFF
TRBJ2-1 | NA | TRBD2 | TRBV4-3 | TGCGCCAGCAGCCAAGATACGCGGGAGGGCCAGGATGAGCAGTTCTTC | CASSQDTREGQDEQFF
TRBJ2-3 | few | TRBD2 | TRBV6-5 | TGTGCCAGCATGGGACTATTAAGAGATACGCAGTATTTT | CASMGLLRDTQYF
TRBJ2-4 | NA | NA | TRBV7-9 | TGTGCCAGCAGTTCTGCTGTGGCCCCCAGCATTCAGTACTTC | CASSSAVAPSIQYF
TRBJ1-2 | NA | NA | TRBV19 | TGTGCCAGTAGTCCGGACAGACGTGGCTACACCTTC | CASSPDRRGYTF
TRBJ2-7 | once | TRBD1 | TRBV14 | TGTGCCAGCAGGAGAACCGGGACAGGGACGGACGAGCAGTACTTC | CASRRTGTGTDEQYF
TRBJ1-2 | NA | NA | TRBV7-9 | TGTGCCAGCAGCCCTTTTCCTCCCTATGGCTACACCTTC | CASSPFPPYGYTF
TRBJ2-7 | NA | TRBD1 | TRBV19 | TGTGCCAGTAGTATGGGACAGGGACCCGAGCAGTACTTC | CASSMGQGPEQYF
TRBJ2-1 | NA | TRBD2 | TRBV11-2 | TGTGCCAGCAGCTTAGATCCGAGGCTAGCGGGGCCCTCCTACAATGAGCAGTTCTTC | CASSLDPRLAGPSYNEQFF
TRBJ2-7 | NA | NA | TRBV4-3 | TGCGCCAGCAGCCAAGGATGGTCAGGGGCCCGGGACGAGCAGTACTTC | CASSQGWSGARDEQYF
TRBJ1-1 | NA | TRBD1 | TRBV19 | TGTGCCAGTAGTATACGACCGGACAGGGAAAACAAAGCTTTCTTT | CASSIRPDRENKAFF
TRBJ2-5 | NA | NA | TRBV6-5 | TGTGCCAGCAGCCCAAACCGGGGCGCGGGGTCGGCCCAGTACTTC | CASSPNRGAGSAQYF
TRBJ1-1 | NA | NA | TRBV5-1 | TGCGCCAGCAGCTTGGACAACAAAGGGGCTGAAGCTTTCTTT | CASSLDNKGAEAFF
TRBJ1-1 | NA | TRBD1 | TRBV27 | TGTGCCAGCGGGACGACAGGGGGCACTGAAGCTTTCTTT | CASGTTGGTEAFF
TRBJ2-7 | once | NA | TRBV27 | TGTGCCAGCAGTTTTGGCCGGTCCTACGAGCAGTACTTC | CASSFGRSYEQYF
TRBJ2-2 | NA | TRBD2 | TRBV4-1 | TGCGCCAGCAGCCCCGGACTAGCGGGAGGAGACACCGGGGAGCTGTTTTTT | CASSPGLAGGDTGELFF
TRBJ2-5 | NA | TRBD2 | TRBV11-2 | TGTGCCAGCAGTCCGAGGACTAGCGGAGAAGAGACCCAGTACTTC | CASSPRTSGEETQYF
TRBJ2-1 | once | TRBD2 | TRBV19 | TGTGCCAGTGAAATGGCGGGAGGGGGCGCGTATGAGCAGTTCTTC | CASEMAGGGAYEQFF
TRBJ2-7 | NA | NA | TRBV5-1 | TGCGCCAGCAGCTTGGGGGGGCCTTCCTACGAGCAGTACTTC | CASSLGGPSYEQYF
TRBJ2-6 | few | NA | TRBV9 | TGTGCCAGCAGCGCCCGCGGGGCTGCGGCCAACGTCCTGACTTTC | CASSARGAAANVLTF
TRBJ1-2 | NA | TRBD1 | TRBV7-2 | TGTGCCAGCAGCTTTGGGACAGGGGTACCCTATGGCTACACCTTC | CASSFGTGVPYGYTF
TRBJ1-1 | NA | NA | TRBV7-8 | TGTGCCAGCAGCTTAGACACCAAAGAGACAGAACAGAACACTGAAGCTTTCTTT | CASSLDTKETEQNTEAFF
TRBJ2-3 | NA | NA | TRBV28 | TGTGCCAGCAGTTGGGACACAGACACAGATACGCAGTATTTT | CASSWDTDTDTQYF
TRBJ1-2 | NA | NA | TRBV27 | TGTGCCAGCAGTTTAGGGGCCCTCTATGGCTACACCTTC | CASSLGALYGYTF
TRBJ1-5 | NA | NA | TRBV7-9 | TGTGCCAGCAGTGCCAGGGGTGGGGGGGGCAATCAGCCCCAGCATTTT | CASSARGGGGNQPQHF
TRBJ1-2 | NA | NA | TRBV30 | TGTGCCTGGAGTGTGGTAGGGGCGGAGGGCTACACCTTC | CAWSVVGAEGYTF
TRBJ2-7 | NA | NA | TRBV6-6 | TGTGCCAGCAGGATTGGCTACGAGCAGTACTTC | CASRIGYEQYF
TRBJ2-3 | once | TRBD2 | TRBV28 | TGTGCCAGCAGTTACCCCGGGACTAGCGGGACTAGCACAGATACGCAGTATTTT | CASSYPGTSGTSTDTQYF
TRBJ2-7 | NA | NA | TRBV7-8 | TGTGCCAGCAGCTTAGGAGGGATCGACTCCTACGAGCAGTACTTC | CASSLGGIDSYEQYF
TRBJ2-7 | NA | NA | TRBV9 | TGTGCCAGCAGCGTAGACGATACCTACGAGCAGTACTTC | CASSVDDTYEQYF
TRBJ2-1 | NA | NA | TRBV2 | TGTGCCAGCAGTGGGGTTAGCCCCCTGAGCTCCTACAATGAGCAGTTCTTC | CASSGVSPLSSYNEQFF
TRBJ2-5 | medium-sized | TRBD2 | TRBV4-2 | TGTGCCAGCAGCCAAGGGGCTAGCGGGGGGGCGGAGACCCAGTACTTC | CASSQGASGGAETQYF
TRBJ2-1 | medium-sized | NA | TRBV6-6 | TGTGCCAGCAGTTCCGGACTCGCTTACAATGAGCAGTTCTTC | CASSSGLAYNEQFF
TRBJ1-2 | NA | NA | TRBV19 | TGTGCCAGTAGTATAGGCAGGGTCTATGGCTACACCTTC | CASSIGRVYGYTF
TRBJ1-1 | NA | NA | TRBV29-1 | TGCAGCGTTGAAGTACAGTACGGTGCAGCTTTCTTT | CSVEVQYGAAFF
TRBJ2-7 | NA | NA | TRBV29-1 | TGCAGCGTTGAGGGGTCTCGCATTGGGGCCGAGCAGTACTTC | CSVEGSRIGAEQYF
TRBJ1-3 | NA | NA | TRBV11-2 | TGTGCCAGCAGCCCGGGAAACACCATATATTTT | CASSPGNTIYF
TRBJ1-1 | NA | NA | TRBV9 | TGTGCCAGCAGCGGAGAGGGGTCGGGGGTGAGGACTGAAGCTTTCTTT | CASSGEGSGVRTEAFF
TRBJ1-2 | NA | NA | TRBV7-6 | TGTGCCAGCAGCTCCGAAGCCAGGGGTCCCGATGGCTACACCTTC | CASSSEARGPDGYTF
TRBJ2-3 | few | NA | TRBV30 | TGTGCCTGCGGGCTAGGGGCAGATACGCAGTATTTT | CACGLGADTQYF
TRBJ1-5 | NA | NA | TRBV4-1 | TGCGCCAGCAGCCGTCTGACAGACAGCAATCAGCCCCAGCATTTT | CASSRLTDSNQPQHF
TRBJ1-1 | NA | NA | TRBV11-2 | TGTGCCAGCAGTTGGACTCCGGGGACTGAAGCTTTCTTT | CASSWTPGTEAFF
TRBJ2-5 | NA | TRBD2 | TRBV9 | TGTGCCAGCAGCCCGGGGACTAGCTCTCGAGAGACCCAGTACTTC | CASSPGTSSRETQYF
TRBJ2-3 | NA | NA | TRBV7-9 | TGTGCCAGCAGCTTAGGGGTAGCAGCAGATACGCAGTATTTT | CASSLGVAADTQYF
TRBJ2-1 | NA | NA | TRBV5-1 | TGCGCCAGCAGCTTTTATAGACAGGTCGATGAGCAGTTCTTC | CASSFYRQVDEQFF
TRBJ2-3 | NA | NA | TRBV27 | TGTGCCAGCAGTTTGTCGGGACGCCGCACAGATACGCAGTATTTT | CASSLSGRRTDTQYF
TRBJ2-3 | NA | TRBD2 | TRBV29-1 | TGCAGCGCTGGGACTAGCGGGAGTCCAGATACGCAGTATTTT | CSAGTSGSPDTQYF
TRBJ1-4 | NA | TRBD1 | TRBV5-1 | TGCGCCAGCAGCGTGGGAAACAGGGGCAATGAAAAACTGTTTTTT | CASSVGNRGNEKLFF
TRBJ2-1 | NA | TRBD2 | TRBV9 | TGTGCCAGCAGCGTAGCAGGCGGGAGCTACAATGAGCAGTTCTTC | CASSVAGGSYNEQFF
TRBJ2-2 | NA | NA | TRBV11-3 | TGTGCCAGCAGCCCCTACTCCGGGACCGGGGAGCTGTTTTTT | CASSPYSGTGELFF
TRBJ2-7 | NA | NA | TRBV27 | TGTGCCAGCAGTAGCTCACAGGGTCCCCTAACCTACGAGCAGTACTTC | CASSSSQGPLTYEQYF
TRBJ2-3 | NA | TRBD2 | TRBV7-7 | TGTGCTAGCAGTTCATACTCTAGCGGGAGAGCCACAGATACGCAGTATTTT | CASSSYSSGRATDTQYF
TRBJ1-5 | NA | NA | TRBV21-1 | TGTGCCAGCAGCAAAGAGGCCCGGACAGGGATTAATCAGCCCCAGCATTTT | CASSKEARTGINQPQHF
TRBJ1-1 | NA | NA | TRBV7-8 | TGTGCCAGCAGCTTAGCTCGGTATGAAGCTTTCTTT | CASSLARYEAFF